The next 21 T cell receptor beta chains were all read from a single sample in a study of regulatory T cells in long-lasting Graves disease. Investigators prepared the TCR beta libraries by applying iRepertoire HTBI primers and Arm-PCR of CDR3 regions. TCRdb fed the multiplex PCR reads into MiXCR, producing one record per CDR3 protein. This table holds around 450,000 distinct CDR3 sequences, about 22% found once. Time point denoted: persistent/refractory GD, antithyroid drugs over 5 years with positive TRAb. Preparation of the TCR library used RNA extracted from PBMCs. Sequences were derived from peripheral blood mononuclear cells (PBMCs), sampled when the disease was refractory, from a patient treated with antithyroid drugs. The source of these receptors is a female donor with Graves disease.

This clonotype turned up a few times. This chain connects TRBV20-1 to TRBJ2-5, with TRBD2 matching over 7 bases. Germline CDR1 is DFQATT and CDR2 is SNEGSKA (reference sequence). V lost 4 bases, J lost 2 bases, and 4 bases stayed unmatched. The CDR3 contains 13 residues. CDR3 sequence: CSANSGLQETQYF. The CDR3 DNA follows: TGCAGTGCTAACTCGGGACTACAAGAGACCCAGTACTTC.

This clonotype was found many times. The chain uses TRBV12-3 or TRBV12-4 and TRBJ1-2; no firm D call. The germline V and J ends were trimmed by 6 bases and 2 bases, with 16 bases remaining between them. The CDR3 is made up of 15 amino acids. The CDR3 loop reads CASSTTSGVNYGYTF. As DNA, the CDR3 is TGTGCCAGCAGCACCACGTCCGGGGTAAACTATGGCTACACCTTC.

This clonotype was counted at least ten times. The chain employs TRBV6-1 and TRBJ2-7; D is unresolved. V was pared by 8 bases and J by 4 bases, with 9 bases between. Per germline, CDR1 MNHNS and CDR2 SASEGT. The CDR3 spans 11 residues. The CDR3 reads CASFAGYEQYF. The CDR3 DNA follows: TGTGCCAGCTTTGCCGGTTACGAGCAGTACTTC.

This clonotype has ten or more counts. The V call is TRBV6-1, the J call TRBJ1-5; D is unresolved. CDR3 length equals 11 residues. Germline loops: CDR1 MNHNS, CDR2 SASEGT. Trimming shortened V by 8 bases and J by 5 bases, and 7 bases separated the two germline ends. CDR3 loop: CASCNDQPQHF. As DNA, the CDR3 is TGTGCCAGCTGTAACGATCAGCCCCAGCATTTT.

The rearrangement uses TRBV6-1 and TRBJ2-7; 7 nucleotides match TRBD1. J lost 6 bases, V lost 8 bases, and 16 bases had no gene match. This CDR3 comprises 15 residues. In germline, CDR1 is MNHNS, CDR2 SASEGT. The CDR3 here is CASALTGVRVSEQYF. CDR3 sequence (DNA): TGTGCCAGCGCCCTTACAGGGGTCCGGGTTAGCGAGCAGTACTTC.

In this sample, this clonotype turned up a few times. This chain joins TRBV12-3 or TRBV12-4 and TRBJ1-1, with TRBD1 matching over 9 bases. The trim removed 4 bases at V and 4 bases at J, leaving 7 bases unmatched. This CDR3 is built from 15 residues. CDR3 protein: CASSSRTGDGTEAFF. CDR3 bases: TGTGCCAGCAGTTCAAGGACAGGGGACGGCACTGAAGCTTTCTTT.

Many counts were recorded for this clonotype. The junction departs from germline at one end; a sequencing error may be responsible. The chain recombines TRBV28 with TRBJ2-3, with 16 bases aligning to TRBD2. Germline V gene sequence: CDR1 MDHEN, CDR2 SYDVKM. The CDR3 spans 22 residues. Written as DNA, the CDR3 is TGTGCCGGCAGTTTCCCCCAGCCGACCGCCGGGACTAGCGGGAGGGCAGCAGATACGCAGTATTTT. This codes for CAGSFPQPTAGTSGRAADTQYF.

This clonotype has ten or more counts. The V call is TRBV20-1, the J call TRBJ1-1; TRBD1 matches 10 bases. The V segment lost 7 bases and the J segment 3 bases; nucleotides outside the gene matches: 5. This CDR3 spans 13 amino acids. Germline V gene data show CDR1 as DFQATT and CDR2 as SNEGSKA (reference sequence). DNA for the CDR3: TGCAGTGGCAGACAGGGGGCGGACACTGAAGCTTTCTTT. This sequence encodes CSGRQGADTEAFF.

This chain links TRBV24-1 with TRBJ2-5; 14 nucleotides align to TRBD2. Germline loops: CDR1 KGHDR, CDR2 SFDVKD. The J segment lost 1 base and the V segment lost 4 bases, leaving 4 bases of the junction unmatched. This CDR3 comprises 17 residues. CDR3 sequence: CATSDPGTSGSQETQYF. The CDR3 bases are TGTGCCACCAGTGACCCCGGGACTAGCGGGAGCCAAGAGACCCAGTACTTC.

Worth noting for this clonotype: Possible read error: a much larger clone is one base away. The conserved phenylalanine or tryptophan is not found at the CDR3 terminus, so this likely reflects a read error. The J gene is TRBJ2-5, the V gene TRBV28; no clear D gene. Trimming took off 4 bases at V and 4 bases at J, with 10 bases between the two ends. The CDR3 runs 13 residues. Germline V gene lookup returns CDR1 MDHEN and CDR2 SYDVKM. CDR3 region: CASSYAAIETQYS. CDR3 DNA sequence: TGTGCCAGCAGTTACGCCGCTATAGAGACCCAGTACTCC.

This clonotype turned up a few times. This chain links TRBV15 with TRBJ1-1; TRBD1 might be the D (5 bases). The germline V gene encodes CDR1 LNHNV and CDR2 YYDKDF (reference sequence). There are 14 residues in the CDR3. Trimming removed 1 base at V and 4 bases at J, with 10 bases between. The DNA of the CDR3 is TGTGCCACCAGCAGAGTGGGGGACCTCACTGAAGCTTTCTTT. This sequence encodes CATSRVGDLTEAFF.

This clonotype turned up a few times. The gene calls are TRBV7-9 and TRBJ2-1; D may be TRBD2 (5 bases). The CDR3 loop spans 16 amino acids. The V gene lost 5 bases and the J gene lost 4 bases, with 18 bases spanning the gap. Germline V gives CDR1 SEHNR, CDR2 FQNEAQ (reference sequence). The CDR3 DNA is TGTGCCAGCAGCCCGGTGAAAGCGGAGTTATACAATGAGCAGTTCTTC. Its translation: CASSPVKAELYNEQFF.

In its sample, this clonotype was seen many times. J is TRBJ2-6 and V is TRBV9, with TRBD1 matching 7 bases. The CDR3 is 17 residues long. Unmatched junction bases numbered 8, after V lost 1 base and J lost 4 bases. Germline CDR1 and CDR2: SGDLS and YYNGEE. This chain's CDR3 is CASSVTTGVGGANVLTF. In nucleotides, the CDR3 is TGTGCCAGCAGCGTAACAACAGGGGTTGGAGGGGCCAACGTCCTGACTTTC.

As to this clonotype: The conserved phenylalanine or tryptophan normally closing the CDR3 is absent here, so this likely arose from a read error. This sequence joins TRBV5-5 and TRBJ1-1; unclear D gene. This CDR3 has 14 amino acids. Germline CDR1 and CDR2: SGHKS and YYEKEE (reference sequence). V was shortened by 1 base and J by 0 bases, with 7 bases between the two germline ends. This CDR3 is CASSLKHMNTEAFL. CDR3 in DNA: TGTGCCAGCAGCTTGAAACACATGAACACTGAAGCTTTCCTT.

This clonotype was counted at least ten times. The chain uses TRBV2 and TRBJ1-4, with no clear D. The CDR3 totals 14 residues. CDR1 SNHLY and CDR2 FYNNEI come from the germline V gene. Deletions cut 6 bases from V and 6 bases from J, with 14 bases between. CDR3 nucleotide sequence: TGTGCCAGCAGCCCACAGAAACCAGATGAAAAACTGTTTTTT. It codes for CASSPQKPDEKLFF.

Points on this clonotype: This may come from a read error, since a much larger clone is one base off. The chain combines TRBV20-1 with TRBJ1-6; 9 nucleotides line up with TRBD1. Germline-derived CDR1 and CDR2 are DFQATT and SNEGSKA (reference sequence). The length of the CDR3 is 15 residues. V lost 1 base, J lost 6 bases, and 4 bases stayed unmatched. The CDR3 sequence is CSARVETGGNSPLHF. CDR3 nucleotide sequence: TGCAGTGCTAGAGTAGAGACAGGGGGTAATTCACCCCTCCACTTT.

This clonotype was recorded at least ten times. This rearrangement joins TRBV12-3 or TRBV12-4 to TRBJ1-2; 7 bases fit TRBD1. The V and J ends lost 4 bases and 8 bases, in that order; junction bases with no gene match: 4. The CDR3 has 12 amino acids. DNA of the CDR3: TGTGCCAGCAGTTGGGACAGTAGGGGCTACACCTTC. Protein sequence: CASSWDSRGYTF.

CDR3 region: CATSDYPGQPQHF. Here the CDR3 DNA reads TGTGCCACCAGTGACTACCCTGGTCAGCCCCAGCATTTT. The chain links TRBV24-1 to TRBJ1-5; D is uncertain. The CDR3 sequence is 13 residues long. Trimming left V 4 bases short and J 6 bases short, with 9 bases between. The V gene's germline CDR1 is KGHDR and CDR2 SFDVKD.

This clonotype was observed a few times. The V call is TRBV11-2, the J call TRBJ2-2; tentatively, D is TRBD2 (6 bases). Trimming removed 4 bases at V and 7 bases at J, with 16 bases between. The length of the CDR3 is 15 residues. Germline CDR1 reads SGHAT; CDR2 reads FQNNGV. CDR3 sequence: CASSSRRGWDGELFF. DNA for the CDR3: TGTGCCAGCAGCTCAAGGAGGGGCTGGGACGGGGAGCTGTTTTTT.

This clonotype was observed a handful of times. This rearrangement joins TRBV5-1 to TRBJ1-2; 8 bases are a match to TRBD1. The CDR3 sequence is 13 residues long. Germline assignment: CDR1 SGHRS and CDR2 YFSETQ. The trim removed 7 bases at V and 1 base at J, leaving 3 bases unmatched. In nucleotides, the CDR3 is TGCGCCAGCTCGACAGGGGATAACTATGGCTACACCTTC. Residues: CASSTGDNYGYTF.

CDR3 sequence: CASSDDSGNTIYF. The CDR3 DNA reads TGTGCCAGCAGTGACGACTCTGGAAACACCATATATTTT. J is TRBJ1-3 and V is TRBV25-1; D ambiguous. This CDR3 contains 13 residues. V was pared by 3 bases and J by 0 bases, with 3 bases between. Germline CDR1 is MGHDK and CDR2 is SYGVNS.